This T cell receptor beta chain was recorded in a study of T-cell memory formation after mild COVID-19. This clonotype has ten or more counts. One entry per CDR3 protein results from TCRdb running MiXCR on the 5' RACE reads. The top ten hold roughly 2.6% of the sample, which has nearly 200,000 distinct CDR3 sequences, approximately 16% seen once. The germline CDR1 and CDR2 sequences are LGHNA and YNFKEQ. The V and J ends lost 3 bases and 9 bases, in that order; junction bases with no gene match: 8. CDR3 size: 15 residues. The sample consisted of PBMCs or a T cell subset sorted from them (not recorded which). The receptor was derived from an adult woman who had mild COVID-19 (a few samples of this study predate the infection). Cell type and time point are not known. The chain recombines TRBV4-2 with TRBJ2-1; 10 bases map to TRBD2. The CDR3 reads CASSQKGLANFEQFF. For the CDR3, the DNA is TGTGCCAGCAGCCAGAAGGGACTAGCGAATTTTGAGCAGTTCTTC.